The 27 T cell receptor beta chains listed next were all sequenced from one sample in a study of vaccination effects on CD4 cells after COVID-19. Antigen-specific CD4+ T cells were expanded with viral peptide pools in the ViraFEST assay before sequencing. Isolating CD4+ T cells followed approximately ten days of culture. Measured with immunoSEQ multiplex PCR; TCRdb has only the in-frame clones, and not every one. This sample has about 60,000 clones; 80% to 90% occur once, and the top ten carry about 2.4%. Which antigens these TCRs recognize remains unknown. Here the sequenced sample was CD4+ T cells from PBMCs cultured with HCoV-229E spike peptides, taken before COVID-19 vaccination. The origin of the receptors is a human donor who received a COVID-19 vaccine.

The V gene is TRBV9, the J gene TRBJ2-1, with a tentative D call TRBD2 (6 bases). Trimming took off 8 bases at V and 6 bases at J, with 18 bases between the two ends. Germline-derived CDR1 and CDR2 are SGDLS and YYNGEE. The CDR3 covers 14 residues. This chain's CDR3 is CASDAGLSVNEQFF. The DNA for the CDR3 is TGTGCCAGTGATGCGGGGCTCAGTGTCAATGAGCAGTTCTTC.

This clone was found once. The CDR3 reads CASSRTGGGNEQFF. The CDR3 DNA reads TGTGCCAGTAGTAGGACAGGGGGCGGGAATGAGCAGTTCTTC. The V call is TRBV19, the J call TRBJ2-1, with 11 bases fitting TRBD1. The V segment lost 4 bases and the J segment 7 bases; nucleotides outside the gene matches: 3. The CDR3 has 14 amino acids. CDR1 and CDR2 from the germline V gene are LNHDA and SQIVND (reference sequence).

J is TRBJ1-2 and V is TRBV3-1 (or the pseudogene TRBV3-2), with unresolved D. The CDR3 has 14 residues. Germline CDR1 reads LGHDT; CDR2 reads YNNKEL (reference sequence). The germline V and J ends were trimmed by 1 base and 7 bases, with 13 bases remaining between them. The CDR3 DNA follows: TGTGCCAGCAGCCAAGGGAGACGGTGGGGTGGCTACACCTTC. It codes for CASSQGRRWGGYTF.

This clone has a handful of counts. V gene TRBV5-1 combines with J gene TRBJ1-6, with unresolved D. Germline loops: CDR1 SGHRS, CDR2 YFSETQ. The CDR3 sequence is 16 residues long. The V end lost 2 bases, the J end lost 7 bases, and 16 bases lay between the germline ends. The CDR3 nucleotides are TGCGCCAGCAGCTTCAGCCAGGATCGGAGGAATTCACCCCTCCACTTT. Translation: CASSFSQDRRNSPLHF. Filled out from reference TRBV5-1 and TRBJ1-6, the complete variable domain reads KAGVTQTPRYLIKTRGQQVTLSCSPISGHRSVSWYQQTPGQGLQFLFEYFSETQRNKGNFPGRFSGRQFSNSRSEMNVSTLELGDSALYLCASSFSQDRRNSPLHFGNGTRLTVT.

J is TRBJ2-3 and V is TRBV6-6, with no clear D. The CDR3 extends over 12 amino acids. Germline V CDR1 and CDR2: MNHNY, SVGAGI (reference sequence). V lost 5 bases and J lost 5, with 8 bases in between. The CDR3, as DNA: TGTGCCAGCAGTCCGACTCGAGATACGCAGTATTTT. It encodes CASSPTRDTQYF.

V and J are TRBV7-3 and TRBJ1-2, with D perhaps matching TRBD1 (5 bases). The ends were cut back, 5 bases at V and 3 bases at J, with 13 bases in the middle. The CDR3 spans 14 residues. Germline CDR1 reads SGHTA; CDR2 reads FQGTGA. CDR3 protein: CASSQGGGDYGYTF. The CDR3 bases are TGTGCCAGCAGCCAAGGAGGAGGGGACTATGGCTACACCTTC.

V is TRBV6-2 or TRBV6-3 and J is TRBJ1-5; the match to TRBD1 covers 8 bases. Germline CDR1 and CDR2: MNHEY and SVGEGT. The V segment lost 5 bases and the J segment 2 bases; nucleotides outside the gene matches: 8. The CDR3 is 16 amino acids. The CDR3 loop is CASSHQGARGNQPQHF. The DNA of the CDR3 is TGTGCCAGCAGTCACCAGGGGGCACGGGGCAATCAGCCCCAGCATTTT.

This clone was seen just once. The gene calls are TRBV29-1 and TRBJ2-1, with D possibly matching TRBD2 (5 bases). CDR1 and CDR2 from the germline V gene are SQVTM and ANQGSEA. There are 14 residues in the CDR3. V lost 7 bases and J 0 bases, leaving 13 bases between the germline ends. CDR3 sequence reads: CSGRTSNSYNEQFF. CDR3 DNA: TGCAGCGGGCGGACTTCTAACTCCTACAATGAGCAGTTCTTC.

The genes are TRBV6-4 and TRBJ1-2; no clear D gene. This CDR3 contains 14 residues. Trimming took 2 bases from V and 8 from J, leaving 15 bases between them. Germline assignment: CDR1 MRHNA and CDR2 SNTAGT. DNA for the CDR3: TGTGCCAGCAGTGACGAAGGGCCCTTAGGGGGCTACACCTTC. Its translation: CASSDEGPLGGYTF.

The V call is TRBV9, the J call TRBJ2-1; D call uncertain. Trimming stripped 4 bases from V and 7 bases from J, with 24 bases between. The CDR3 contains 17 residues. Germline loops: CDR1 SGDLS, CDR2 YYNGEE. Written as DNA, the CDR3 is TGTGCCAGCAGCCCGCGGTCCATGATTTATTTGACGAATGAGCAGTTCTTC. Translating gives CASSPRSMIYLTNEQFF.

V gene TRBV12-3 or TRBV12-4 combines with J gene TRBJ2-3; D is ambiguous. CDR3 length: 11 residues. Deletions cut 10 bases from V and 5 bases from J, with 10 bases between. CDR3 residues: CATMAGDTQYF. DNA for the CDR3: TGTGCCACTATGGCCGGAGATACGCAGTATTTT.

The CDR3 loop is CASSANRGAGANVLTF. The CDR3 nucleotides read TGTGCCAGTAGTGCCAACAGGGGAGCTGGGGCCAACGTCCTGACTTTC. The chain joins TRBV19 to TRBJ2-6; TRBD1 aligns across 7 bases. The CDR3 consists of 16 residues. CDR1 and CDR2 from the germline V gene are LNHDA and SQIVND (reference sequence). The V and J ends lost 5 bases and 2 bases, in that order; junction bases with no gene match: 6.

The gene calls are TRBV6-5 and TRBJ1-2; TRBD1 is a possible D gene (6 bases). Trimming stripped 8 bases from V and 1 base from J, with 14 bases between. Looked up from germline, CDR1 is MNHEY and CDR2 is SVGAGI. The CDR3 sequence is 14 residues long. As DNA, the CDR3 is TGTGCCAGCCGCCAGGACAGAAATAACTATGGCTACACCTTC. Encoded protein: CASRQDRNNYGYTF.

The chain combines TRBV5-4 with TRBJ1-1; no reliable D call. CDR3 length: 15 residues. Germline CDR1 is SGHNT and CDR2 is YYREEE (reference sequence). Deletions cut 1 base from V and 3 bases from J, with 13 bases between. The chain's CDR3 is CASSLKSLRDTEAFF. In nucleotides, the CDR3 is TGTGCCAGCAGCTTGAAGAGCCTGAGGGACACTGAAGCTTTCTTT.

The chain combines TRBV4-3 with TRBJ2-2; 7 bases line up with TRBD2. Trimming at V came to 6 bases and at J to 1 base, leaving 8 bases not matched to a gene. The germline gives CDR1 LGHNA, CDR2 YSLEER. This CDR3 region has 16 residues. CDR3 region: CASSPQTSQNTGELFF. The CDR3 coding sequence is TGCGCCAGCAGTCCTCAGACTAGCCAGAACACCGGGGAGCTGTTTTTT.

V gene TRBV4-1 combines with J gene TRBJ2-1; TRBD2 agrees at 8 bases. V shed 0 bases, J shed 9 bases, and the junction held 10 bases outside the gene matches. CDR1 and CDR2 from the germline V gene are MGHRA and YSYEKL. The CDR3 extends over 16 amino acids. The DNA of the CDR3 is TGCGCCAGCAGCCAAGATCTACCGGGGGGGCCAGGTGAGCAGTTCTTC. Translating it yields CASSQDLPGGPGEQFF.

This clone was recorded a few times. The chain has TRBV12-3 or TRBV12-4 and TRBJ1-5; D is possibly TRBD1 (5 bases). V was cut by 11 bases and J by 1 base, with 12 bases left in between. The CDR3 has 13 residues. Here the CDR3 reads CAGGRRSNQPQHF. As DNA, the CDR3 is TGTGCCGGGGGAAGGAGAAGCAATCAGCCCCAGCATTTT.

V gene TRBV28 combines with J gene TRBJ1-5, with a possible D match to TRBD1 (5 bases). Trimming shortened V by 5 bases and J by 6 bases, and 14 bases separated the two germline ends. The CDR3 has 14 amino acids. Germline CDR1 and CDR2: MDHEN and SYDVKM. In DNA, the CDR3 is TGTGCCAGCAGTGGAAATCGGGGGACTCAGCCCCAGCATTTT. It codes for CASSGNRGTQPQHF.

CDR3 residues: CASSTQGADIQYF. The CDR3 DNA reads as TGTGCCAGTAGCACACAGGGGGCAGACATTCAGTACTTC. The genes are TRBV19 and TRBJ2-4, with 9 bases that match TRBD1. CDR3 length: 13 amino acids. Trimming took 6 bases from V and 8 from J; bases not matched to a gene: 5. From germline, CDR1 is LNHDA and CDR2 SQIVND (reference sequence).

This sequence joins TRBV18 and TRBJ2-7, with D hard to call. CDR1 and CDR2 (germline): KGHSH, LQKENI. Trimming removed 5 bases from V and 2 bases from J, with 13 bases in between. There are 14 residues in the CDR3. CDR3 nucleotide sequence: TGTGCCAGCTCAGCTAGTACGGGTGCCTACGAGCAGTACGTC. Protein product: CASSASTGAYEQYV.

This chain links TRBV7-8 with TRBJ2-7, with 7 bases lining up with TRBD1. The CDR3 has 13 amino acids. Germline V gives CDR1 SGHVS, CDR2 FQNEAQ. J was trimmed by 5 bases and V by 2 bases; bases with no gene match: 3. DNA for the CDR3: TGTGCCAGCAGCTTAAGGACAGGACACGAGCAGTACGTC. As protein: CASSLRTGHEQYV.

The gene calls are TRBV28 and TRBJ1-1; a weak D match, TRBD1 (6 bases). CDR3 length equals 15 residues. The germline V gene has CDR1 MDHEN and CDR2 SYDVKM. The ends were cut back, 2 bases at V and 0 bases at J, with 10 bases in the middle. CDR3: CASSLRTVMNTEAFF. For the CDR3, the DNA is TGTGCCAGCAGTTTAAGGACAGTAATGAACACTGAAGCTTTCTTT.

The chain combines TRBV18 with TRBJ1-2; TRBD1 agrees at 11 bases. V lost 3 bases and J lost 3; bases outside the gene matches: 3. The CDR3 length is 15 residues. Germline CDR1 KGHSH, CDR2 LQKENI. CDR3 nucleotide sequence: TGTGCCAGCTCACCTCCGGGACAGGGGGACTATGGCTACACCTTC. Its translation: CASSPPGQGDYGYTF.

CDR3 loop: CSASFANTGELFF. CDR3 coding DNA: TGCAGTGCTAGTTTTGCGAACACCGGGGAGCTGTTTTTT. The chain couples TRBV20-1 to TRBJ2-2; D unclear. V was trimmed by 3 bases and J by 0 bases, leaving 5 bases between them. This CDR3 region has 13 residues. Per the germline V gene, CDR1 is DFQATT and CDR2 is SNEGSKA (reference sequence).

This clone was seen only once. In DNA, the CDR3 is TGTGCCAGCAGCTCAACAGGGGGCGCAGAGACCCAGTACTTC. Its protein is CASSSTGGAETQYF. The chain recombines TRBV7-8 with TRBJ2-5, with 9 bases fitting TRBD1. CDR1 is SGHVS, CDR2 FQNEAQ, per germline. The V segment lost 4 bases and the J segment 4 bases; nucleotides outside the gene matches: 4. The CDR3 runs 14 residues. Full variable domain (rest looked up from reference TRBV7-8 and TRBJ2-5): GAGVSQSPRYKVAKRGQDVALRCDPISGHVSLFWYQQALGQGPEFLTYFQNEAQLDKSGLPSDRFFAERPEGSVSTLKIQRTQQEDSAVYLCASSSTGGAETQYFGPGTRLLVL.

The V call is TRBV5-6, the J call TRBJ2-3, with 11 bases matching TRBD2. Germline values: CDR1 SGHDT, CDR2 YYEEEE. CDR3 size: 14 residues. Trimming at V came to 3 bases and at J to 6 bases, leaving 3 bases not matched to a gene. The CDR3 nucleotides are TGTGCCAGCAGCTCCATAGCGGGGGGGGATACGCAGTATTTT. Amino acid sequence: CASSSIAGGDTQYF.

The chain recombines TRBV6-5 with TRBJ1-5; weak D call: TRBD1 (5 bases). The V gene lost 6 bases and the J gene lost 3 bases, with 15 bases spanning the gap. This CDR3 is built from 15 residues. The V gene's germline CDR1 is MNHEY and CDR2 SVGAGI. CDR3 sequence: CASRGPGNTNQPQHF. The CDR3, as DNA: TGTGCCAGCAGGGGGCCGGGGAACACCAATCAGCCCCAGCATTTT.